This TCR beta chain was identified in a study of CD8 T cells in ankylosing spondylitis (dated by TCRdb to 2016 to 2017). For the study in its entirety: T cell receptor beta repertoires were profiled in healthy donors and ankylosing spondylitis patients so that disease-linked TCR variants could be found. Peripheral blood was sampled, and synovial fluid was additionally collected from ankylosing spondylitis patients. In total, the full study cohort was made up of nearly 110 healthy donors and approximately 24 ankylosing spondylitis patients. The investigation overall reported the following: The disease-linked clones had a CD8+ phenotype and were found at relatively low frequencies in peripheral blood. The disease-linked clones were reported to be significantly enriched in matched synovial fluid samples from ankylosing spondylitis patients. Some TCR beta motif variants had previously been reported in synovial fluid and blood of reactive arthritis patients, which suggested common disease-initiation mechanisms. Blood from ankylosing spondylitis patients appeared to be characterized by a TCR beta motif composed of roughly 8 highly homologous amino acid variants.

Instrument on record: Illumina HiSeq 2500. Quantitative 5'-RACE with molecular barcodes was used to prepare TCR beta libraries. For the original study's pipeline: A new computational method, built on a probabilistic model of VDJ rearrangement, was used to identify disease-linked TCR variants. TCRdb applied fastp at Q25 and MiXCR to the public reads, then kept only in-frame beta chains. Every CDR3 protein is listed once, alongside the most common genes and DNA of its rows. The V and J calls reflect TCRdb's pipeline rather than the authors' work. Here the sample has some 90,000 distinct CDR3 sequences; 27% occur a single time. Of the sample, 50% to 60% is held by the ten largest clones. Compared with germline, V lacks 4 bases and J lacks 1 base; bases without a gene match: 4. In the germline V gene (reference sequence), CDR1 corresponds to DFQATT and CDR2 to SNEGSKA. The CDR3 sequence holds 13 residues, the cysteine and phenylalanine included. Of all the DNA, just the CDR3 is kept, 39 bases in frame from base 1.

Comments on this clonotype: Its antigen is not yet known. No base-level quality is on record; no much larger clone is a single base apart.

The V gene is TRBV20-1 and the J gene is TRBJ2-7; the central 7 bases match TRBD1. The clonotype comes from a male donor with ankylosing spondylitis or in good health (not recorded which). The sequenced sample consisted of blood, either unsorted or a sorted T cell fraction (not recorded which). The nucleotide sequence reads as follows: TGCAGTGCTACGGGGACAGCGTCCTACGAGCAGTACTTC. It specifies CSATGTASYEQYF.